This TCR beta chain was profiled in a study of blood T cell repertoires in COVID-19. The wider study: The samples span acute and convalescent COVID-19 from the United States, Italy and Spain. From T cells, B-cell-depleted T cells, or PBMCs came the material, which was cDNA or gDNA.

In the source study's methods: Estimated nucleated cell counts came from reference gene primer amplification. TCRdb's table, derived via immunoSEQ multiplex PCR, lists solely in-frame clones and lacks some. D and trimming were read from the DNA, whereas the V and J calls and clone size are those reported in that table. Of more than 85,000 clones listed, nearly 85% are singletons. Germline V lookup: CDR1 LNHDA, CDR2 SQIVND (reference sequence). V shed 1 base and J 5 bases; nucleotides not matched to a gene: 3. The CDR3 is 15 residues long. This TCR was recovered from a woman aged 50 to 65 with acute or convalescent COVID-19. V and J are TRBV19 and TRBJ1-4; 8 positions agree with TRBD1. The sample taken for sequencing was peripheral blood. CDR3 coding DNA: TGTGCCAGTAGTATAGGACAGGGGCGAAATGAAAAACTGTTTTTT. Its protein is CASSIGQGRNEKLFF.